These 32 T cell receptor beta chains were all obtained from the same sample, sequenced in a study of blood T cell repertoires in COVID-19. Clones were read by immunoSEQ multiplex PCR, and TCRdb kept only the in-frame ones, dropping some. The sample includes some 140,000 clones, approximately 80% of them seen just once. The specimen was peripheral blood. The receptor source for this set is a woman aged 55-75 years with COVID-19, enrolled during active disease.

The V and J genes are TRBV5-1 and TRBJ2-2, with D maybe TRBD2 (6 bases). The ends were cut back, 4 bases at V and 6 bases at J, with 13 bases in the middle. Germline loops: CDR1 SGHRS, CDR2 YFSETQ. The CDR3 covers 14 residues. Here the CDR3 DNA reads TGCGCCAGCAGCGGCGGGGCGGTTGCCGGGGAGCTGTTTTTT. This codes for CASSGGAVAGELFF.

The rearrangement joins TRBV19 to TRBJ1-1; unclear D gene. CDR3 length: 13 residues. Trimming removed 6 bases at V and 3 bases at J, with 11 bases between. CDR1 and CDR2 (germline): LNHDA, SQIVND (reference sequence). The DNA for the CDR3 is TGTGCCAGTAGCCGGGAGTGGGACACTGAAGCTTTCTTT. Translation gives CASSREWDTEAFF.

The chain combines TRBV6-5 with TRBJ1-1; TRBD1 matches 8 bases. CDR1 and CDR2 from the germline V gene are MNHEY and SVGAGI. V was clipped by 7 bases and J by 8 bases; unmatched bases: 9. The CDR3 is 13 amino acids. CDR3 bases: TGTGCCAGCACCGTGGACAGGGTGAGGGAAGCTTTCTTT. Its translation is CASTVDRVREAFF.

The V and J genes are TRBV11-1 and TRBJ2-5; 8 bases match TRBD1. V lost 2 bases and J lost 4; bases outside the gene matches: 3. Germline V CDR1 and CDR2: SGHAT, FQDESV (reference sequence). The CDR3 is made up of 14 amino acids. CDR3 DNA: TGTGCCAGCAGCTTACATGACAGGGGAGAGACCCAGTACTTC. Translation gives CASSLHDRGETQYF.

This chain links TRBV5-1 with TRBJ2-1; TRBD2 matches 14 bases. Losses at the gene ends were 5 bases for V and 1 base for J; bases not matched to a gene: 5. This CDR3 is 17 amino acids long. Germline CDR1 SGHRS, CDR2 YFSETQ. CDR3 loop: CASRSGTSGSSYNEQFF. The DNA of the CDR3 is TGCGCCAGCAGGTCCGGGACTAGCGGGAGTTCCTACAATGAGCAGTTCTTC.

This clone was found a few times. This sequence joins TRBV30 and TRBJ1-6; D unresolved. Germline lookup yields CDR1 GTSNPN and CDR2 SVGIG (reference sequence). The CDR3 covers 14 residues. With 4 bases removed from V and 7 bases from J, the gap between germline ends came to 14 bases. In DNA, the CDR3 is TGTGCCTGGAAGGTAGTCGGACTGAATTCACCCCTCCACTTT. It is translated as CAWKVVGLNSPLHF.

Only one count was recorded for this clone. The rearrangement joins TRBV6-2 or TRBV6-3 to TRBJ2-2, with D uncertain. This CDR3 is 11 amino acids long. Trimming shortened V by 5 bases and J by 8 bases, and 6 bases separated the two germline ends. Germline loops: CDR1 MNHEY, CDR2 SVGEGT. The CDR3 loop is CASSLTGELFF. As DNA, the CDR3 is TGTGCCAGCAGTCTGACAGGGGAGCTGTTTTTT.

The CDR3 region is CASNRLAGAGANVLTF. DNA for the CDR3: TGTGCCAGTAACAGACTAGCGGGAGCTGGGGCCAACGTCCTGACTTTC. The V gene is TRBV19, the J gene TRBJ2-6; 12 positions match TRBD2. Looked up from germline, CDR1 is LNHDA and CDR2 is SQIVND (reference sequence). V shed 7 bases and J 2 bases; nucleotides not matched to a gene: 3. This CDR3 has 16 residues.

This sequence joins TRBV5-1 and TRBJ1-2, with D possibly TRBD1 on 6 matching bases. The length of the CDR3 is 15 residues. Trimming took off 6 bases at V and 4 bases at J, with 19 bases between the two ends. Germline CDR1 and CDR2: SGHRS and YFSETQ. CDR3 coding DNA: TGCGCCAGCAACTTTAACCAGGGGCGTAGCTATGGCTACACCTTC. Translated: CASNFNQGRSYGYTF.

The chain is built from TRBV6-1 and TRBJ1-2, with 8 positions matching TRBD1. Germline lookup yields CDR1 MNHNS and CDR2 SASEGT. Losses at the gene ends were 0 bases for V and 10 bases for J; bases not matched to a gene: 4. The CDR3 has 13 amino acids. CDR3 in DNA: TGTGCCAGCAGTGAAGCAGACAGGGGAATCTACACCTTC. This encodes CASSEADRGIYTF.

The genes are TRBV6-1 and TRBJ2-1; TRBD2 matches 10 bases. The ends lost 1 base at V and 7 bases at J; junction bases unmatched: 7. CDR3 length: 16 residues. The germline V gene has CDR1 MNHNS and CDR2 SASEGT. In DNA form, the CDR3 reads TGTGCCAGCAGTGAAGGAAGGCTAGCGGGAGCGAATGAGCAGTTCTTC. Translating gives CASSEGRLAGANEQFF.

The chain recombines TRBV4-1 with TRBJ1-5; D ambiguous. Germline V gives CDR1 MGHRA, CDR2 YSYEKL. The CDR3 totals 15 residues. V lost 2 bases to trimming and J lost 6 bases, with 14 bases between them. The CDR3 sequence: CASSQSNANAQPQHF. DNA for the CDR3: TGCGCCAGCAGCCAAAGTAATGCGAACGCTCAGCCCCAGCATTTT.

The chain uses TRBV5-6 and TRBJ1-5; D is possibly TRBD1 (5 bases). Per germline, CDR1 SGHDT and CDR2 YYEEEE. V was trimmed by 0 bases and J by 1 base, leaving 14 bases between them. There are 17 residues in the CDR3. The CDR3 loop is CASSLGSRVGSNQPQHF. CDR3 coding DNA: TGTGCCAGCAGCTTGGGCTCCAGGGTTGGGAGCAATCAGCCCCAGCATTTT.

The rearrangement uses TRBV5-1 and TRBJ1-1; maybe TRBD1 (6 bases). Germline loops: CDR1 SGHRS, CDR2 YFSETQ. The germline V and J ends were trimmed by 7 bases and 5 bases, with 15 bases remaining between them. The CDR3 is 13 amino acids. Here the CDR3 DNA reads TGCGCCAGCCGTACAGGGTACATAACTGAAGCTTTCTTT. It yields the protein CASRTGYITEAFF.

This clone was seen more than once but under ten times. This sample includes further DNA sequences coding for the same CDR3. V gene TRBV19 combines with J gene TRBJ1-2, with D maybe TRBD1 (5 bases). Germline CDR1 LNHDA, CDR2 SQIVND (reference sequence). Trimming left V 3 bases short and J 7 bases short, with 9 bases between. This CDR3 has 12 amino acids. The CDR3 loop is CASSMTVGGYTF. In nucleotides, the CDR3 is TGTGCCAGTAGTATGACAGTCGGTGGCTACACCTTC. Based on the CDR3 plus reference TRBV19 and TRBJ1-2, the full variable domain is DGGITQSPKYLFRKEGQNVTLSCEQNLNHDAMYWYRQDPGQGLRLIYYSQIVNDFQKGDIAEGYSVSREKKESFPLTVTSAQKNPTAFYLCASSMTVGGYTFGSGTRLTVV.

The J gene is TRBJ2-3, the V gene TRBV18, with 10 bases lining up with TRBD2. Germline-derived CDR1 and CDR2 are KGHSH and LQKENI. The CDR3 covers 12 residues. The trim removed 5 bases at V and 12 bases at J, leaving 5 bases unmatched. For the CDR3, the DNA is TGTGCCAGCTCATTTCTAGCGGGAGCACAGTATTTT. Its protein is CASSFLAGAQYF. The full variable domain, with the rest looked up from reference TRBV18 and TRBJ2-3, is NAGVMQNPRHLVRRRGQEARLRCSPMKGHSHVYWYRQLPEEGLKFMVYLQKENIIDESGMPKERFSAEFPKEGPSILRIQQVVRGDSAAYFCASSFLAGAQYFGPGTRLTVL.

The chain joins TRBV29-1 to TRBJ2-5, with D possibly matching TRBD2 (5 bases). Germline V lookup: CDR1 SQVTM, CDR2 ANQGSEA. The CDR3 contains 12 residues. V dropped 6 bases and J dropped 3 bases, with 11 bases sitting between them. The CDR3 loop reads CSVEGREETQYF. DNA of the CDR3: TGCAGCGTCGAGGGCCGGGAAGAGACCCAGTACTTC. Full variable domain (outside the CDR3, taken from reference TRBV29-1 and TRBJ2-5): SAVISQKPSRDICQRGTSLTIQCQVDSQVTMMFWYRQQPGQSLTLIATANQGSEATYESGFVIDKFPISRPNLTFSTLTVSNMSPEDSSIYLCSVEGREETQYFGPGTRLLVL.

The genes are TRBV24-1 and TRBJ1-2, with 7 bases aligning to TRBD1. In germline, CDR1 is KGHDR, CDR2 SFDVKD. The V and J ends lost 0 bases and 8 bases, in that order; junction bases with no gene match: 5. This CDR3 spans 14 amino acids. Here the CDR3 DNA reads TGTGCCACCAGTGATTTGGACAGGGTCGTCGGCTACACCTTC. Translated: CATSDLDRVVGYTF.

This chain links TRBV19 with TRBJ2-5; D call uncertain. CDR1 and CDR2 from the germline V gene are LNHDA and SQIVND (reference sequence). CDR3 length: 13 residues. V was pared by 2 bases and J by 4 bases, with 8 bases between. CDR3 loop: CASSINGRETQYF. The CDR3, as DNA: TGTGCCAGTAGTATAAACGGTAGAGAGACCCAGTACTTC.

V is TRBV7-3 and J is TRBJ2-5, with a weak D call TRBD2 (5 bases). Deletions cut 5 bases from V and 3 bases from J, with 10 bases between. CDR1 is SGHTA and CDR2 is FQGTGA in the germline V gene. This CDR3 comprises 13 residues. The CDR3, as DNA: TGTGCCAGCAGCCCTCGGGAAAAAGAGACCCAGTACTTC. It yields the protein CASSPREKETQYF.

This sequence joins TRBV2 and TRBJ1-1; no definite D call. V lost 4 bases to trimming and J lost 6 bases, with 9 bases between them. The V gene's germline CDR1 is SNHLY and CDR2 FYNNEI. The CDR3 has 12 amino acids. The CDR3 protein is CASSGQIAEAFF. In DNA form, the CDR3 reads TGTGCCAGCAGTGGGCAGATCGCTGAAGCTTTCTTT. Supplemented by reference TRBV2 and TRBJ1-1, the full variable domain reads EPEVTQTPSHQVTQMGQEVILRCVPISNHLYFYWYRQILGQKVEFLVSFYNNEISEKSEIFDDQFSVERPDGSNFTLKIRSTKLEDSAMYFCASSGQIAEAFFGQGTRLTVV.

The J gene is TRBJ1-5, the V gene TRBV5-5; a weak D match, TRBD1 (6 bases). V was cut by 3 bases and J by 2 bases, with 15 bases left in between. The CDR3 covers 16 residues. Germline V CDR1 and CDR2: SGHKS, YYEKEE (reference sequence). CDR3 DNA: TGTGCCAGCAGCTCTGGACAGAGGTCCGGCAATCAGCCCCAGCATTTT. Its translation: CASSSGQRSGNQPQHF. Complete variable domain (other parts from reference TRBV5-5 and TRBJ1-5): DAGVTQSPTHLIKTRGQQVTLRCSPISGHKSVSWYQQVLGQGPQFIFQYYEKEERGRGNFPDRFSARQFPNYSSELNVNALLLGDSALYLCASSSGQRSGNQPQHFGDGTRLSIL.

The V call is TRBV7-8, the J call TRBJ2-2; 10 bases agree with TRBD2. CDR1 and CDR2 from the germline V gene are SGHVS and FQNEAQ. This CDR3 has 20 residues. After removal of 5 bases from V and 4 bases from J, the junction contained 19 bases not matched to a gene. Written as DNA, the CDR3 is TGTGCCAGCAGCCAACCCAAGAGACTAGCGGGTCCAAGGGGCACCGGGGAGCTGTTTTTT. This codes for CASSQPKRLAGPRGTGELFF.

V usage is TRBV29-1 and J usage is TRBJ1-1; 8 nucleotides agree with TRBD1. Germline V gene sequence: CDR1 SQVTM, CDR2 ANQGSEA. The trim removed 6 bases at V and 7 bases at J, leaving 4 bases unmatched. The CDR3 consists of 11 residues. The CDR3 nucleotides are TGCAGCGTCAGACAGGGGTTTGAAGCTTTCTTT. It translates to CSVRQGFEAFF.

This clone was seen a single time. V and J are TRBV13 and TRBJ2-1; D perhaps matches TRBD2 (5 bases). V lost 4 bases to trimming and J lost 8 bases, with 15 bases between them. The germline V gene encodes CDR1 PRHDT and CDR2 FYEKMQ (reference sequence). The CDR3 totals 14 residues. The CDR3 spells CASSWRVGIDEQFF. The CDR3 bases are TGTGCCAGCAGCTGGCGGGTAGGCATCGATGAGCAGTTCTTC.

The rearrangement uses TRBV7-9 and TRBJ1-4; TRBD1 matches 7 bases. Per germline, CDR1 SEHNR and CDR2 FQNEAQ (reference sequence). V was clipped by 5 bases and J by 8 bases; unmatched bases: 14. The CDR3 length is 16 residues. CDR3 in DNA: TGTGCCAGCAGCGGGACAGTCCCGGAAAAACAAGAAAAACTGTTTTTT. This translates into CASSGTVPEKQEKLFF.

The genes are TRBV11-2 and TRBJ1-1; no firm D call. From germline, CDR1 is SGHAT and CDR2 FQNNGV. The CDR3 runs to 11 residues. V lost 3 bases and J lost 3, with 2 bases in between. The CDR3 sequence is CASSFDTEAFF. The CDR3 DNA sequence: TGTGCCAGCAGCTTCGACACTGAAGCTTTCTTT.

This chain connects TRBV5-8 to TRBJ1-2, with D maybe TRBD1 (5 bases). From germline, CDR1 is SGHTS and CDR2 YDEGEE. This CDR3 has 14 residues. The germline V and J ends were trimmed by 5 bases and 8 bases, with 19 bases remaining between them. For the CDR3, the DNA is TGTGCCAGCAGTTGGGGCTTGGGAATTGAAGGCTACACCTTC. Its translation is CASSWGLGIEGYTF. The complete variable domain, with remaining parts taken from reference TRBV5-8 and TRBJ1-2, reads EAGVTQSPTHLIKTRGQQATLRCSPISGHTSVYWYQQALGLGLQFLLWYDEGEERNRGNFPPRFSGRQFPNYSSELNVNALELEDSALYLCASSWGLGIEGYTFGSGTRLTVV.

This clone was found a few times. This chain connects TRBV5-1 to TRBJ2-7; possibly TRBD2 for D (5 bases). Between the trimmed V and J ends, which lost 5 bases and 5 bases, there was a span of 20 bases. The V gene's germline CDR1 is SGHRS and CDR2 YFSETQ. The CDR3 sequence is 15 residues long. The CDR3 nucleotides are TGCGCCAGCAGTAACTCAAACCCCGACGGGGACGAGCAGTACTTC. It codes for CASSNSNPDGDEQYF.

The chain links TRBV6-1 to TRBJ2-4; 9 positions agree with TRBD1. V lost 3 bases and J lost 1; bases outside the gene matches: 4. This CDR3 region has 16 residues. From germline, CDR1 is MNHNS and CDR2 SASEGT. The CDR3 DNA sequence: TGTGCCAGCAGTGACCCCGGACAGGGGGCCAAAAACATTCAGTACTTC. Amino acids: CASSDPGQGAKNIQYF.

The DNA of the CDR3 is TGTGCCAGCAGTGGCTACGGGACAGACACTGAAGCTTTCTTT. This sequence encodes CASSGYGTDTEAFF. V gene TRBV25-1 combines with J gene TRBJ1-1; TRBD1 agrees at 7 bases. This CDR3 is 14 amino acids long. Germline V CDR1 and CDR2: MGHDK, SYGVNS. V lost 4 bases, J lost 3 bases, and 5 bases stayed unmatched.

The gene calls are TRBV27 and TRBJ2-1; TRBD1 is a possible D gene (5 bases). The CDR3 extends over 15 amino acids. CDR1 and CDR2 (germline): MNHEY, SMNVEV (reference sequence). The V gene lost 6 bases and the J gene lost 0 bases, with 12 bases spanning the gap. The CDR3 region has the DNA TGTGCCAGCAGAAATGACAGAAGCTCCTACAATGAGCAGTTCTTC. Translating it yields CASRNDRSSYNEQFF.